This record looks at one T cell receptor beta chain sequence and its context. The data originate from a study of blood T cell repertoires in COVID-19. Study information: Researchers got acute and convalescent COVID-19 samples from the United States, Italy and Spain. Sample material is recorded as cDNA or gDNA derived from T cells, B-cell-depleted T cells, or PBMCs.

The V end lost 4 bases, the J end lost 4 bases, and 23 bases lay between the germline ends. The CDR3 spans 17 residues. Germline values: CDR1 KGHSH, CDR2 LQKENI. Authors' methods: Cell counts per sample came from amplifying reference gene primers. The data were produced by immunoSEQ multiplex PCR, yet TCRdb's version contains in-frame clones alone and is incomplete. That table gives V, J and clone size, and the DNA gave D and trimming. The sample consists of fewer than 50,000 clones, roughly 84% of them appearing once. The sequence derives from a human donor in a cohort sampled during active COVID-19. The chain has TRBV18 and TRBJ2-7; possibly TRBD1 for D (6 bases). Sequenced sample: peripheral blood. Here the CDR3 reads CASSQGRDRRPTYEQYF. As DNA, the CDR3 is TGTGCCAGCTCACAAGGGCGAGACAGGCGCCCTACTTACGAGCAGTACTTC.